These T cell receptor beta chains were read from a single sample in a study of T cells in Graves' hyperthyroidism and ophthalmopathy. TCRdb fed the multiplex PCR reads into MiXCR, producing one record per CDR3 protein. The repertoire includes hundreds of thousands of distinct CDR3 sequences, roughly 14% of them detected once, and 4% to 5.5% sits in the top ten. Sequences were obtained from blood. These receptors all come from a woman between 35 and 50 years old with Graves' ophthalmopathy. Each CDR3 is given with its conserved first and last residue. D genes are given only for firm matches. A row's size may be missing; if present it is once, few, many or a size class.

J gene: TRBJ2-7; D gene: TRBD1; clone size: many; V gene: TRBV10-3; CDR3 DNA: TGTGCCATCAGTGACCCGCACAGGGGCCGCAGCGATTCCTACGAGCAGTACTTC; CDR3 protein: CAISDPHRGRSDSYEQYF
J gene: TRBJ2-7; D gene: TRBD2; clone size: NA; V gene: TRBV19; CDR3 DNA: TGTGCTAGTAGTCCAGCGGGAGTTGGGTCTCTCGAGCAGTACTTC; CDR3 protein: CASSPAGVGSLEQYF
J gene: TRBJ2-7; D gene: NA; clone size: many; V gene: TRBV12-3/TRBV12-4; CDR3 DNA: TGTGCCAGCAGTTTGACCCCCGGGGGGCTGAACGAGCAGTACTTC; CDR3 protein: CASSLTPGGLNEQYF
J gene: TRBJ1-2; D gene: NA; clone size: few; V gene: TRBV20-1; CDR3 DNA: TGCAGTGCCCGAGTCATGGGGAACTTCTATGGCTACACCTTC; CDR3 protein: CSARVMGNFYGYTF
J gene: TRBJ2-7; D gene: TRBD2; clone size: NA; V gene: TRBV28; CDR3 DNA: TGTGCCAGCAGCCCCCGGGGGGGGGTCGGTCCCTACGAGCAGTACTTC; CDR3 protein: CASSPRGGVGPYEQYF
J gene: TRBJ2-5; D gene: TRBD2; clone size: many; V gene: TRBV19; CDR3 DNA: TGTGCCAGTAGTGCGACTAGCGGGATATCGGGAGAGACCCAGTACTTC; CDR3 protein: CASSATSGISGETQYF
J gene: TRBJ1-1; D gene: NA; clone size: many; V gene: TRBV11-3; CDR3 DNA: TGTGCCAGCAGCAACACGAACACTGAAGCTTTCTTT; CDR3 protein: CASSNTNTEAFF
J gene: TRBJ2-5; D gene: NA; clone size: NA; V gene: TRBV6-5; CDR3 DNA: TGTGCCAGCAGTTACTCCGGCAGGAGCGAGACCCAGTACTTC; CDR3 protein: CASSYSGRSETQYF
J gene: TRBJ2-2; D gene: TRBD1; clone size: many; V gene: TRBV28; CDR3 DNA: TGTGCCAGCAACCTACAGGGGACCGGGGAGCTGTTTTTT; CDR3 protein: CASNLQGTGELFF
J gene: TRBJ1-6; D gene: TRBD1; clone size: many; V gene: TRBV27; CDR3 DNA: TGTGCCAGCAGTCCCCGGACAGGGCCCAATTCACCCCTCCACTTT; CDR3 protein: CASSPRTGPNSPLHF
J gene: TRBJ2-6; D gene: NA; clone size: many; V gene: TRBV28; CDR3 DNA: TGTGCCAGTGACAAGAATGGGGCCAACGTCCTGACTTTC; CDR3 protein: CASDKNGANVLTF
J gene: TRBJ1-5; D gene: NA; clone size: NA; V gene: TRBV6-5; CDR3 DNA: TGTGCCAGCAGCTACTCAAACAGGGCCAATCAGCCCCAGCATTTT; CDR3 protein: CASSYSNRANQPQHF
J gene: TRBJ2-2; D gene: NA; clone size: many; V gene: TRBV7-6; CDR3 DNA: TGTGCCAGCACCCCCGGGGGAATCACCGGGGAGCTGTTTTTT; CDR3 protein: CASTPGGITGELFF
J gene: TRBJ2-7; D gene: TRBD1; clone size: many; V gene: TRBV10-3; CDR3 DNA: TGTGCCATCACGGGTGGGCAGGGGGCCTACGAGCAGTACTTC; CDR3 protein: CAITGGQGAYEQYF
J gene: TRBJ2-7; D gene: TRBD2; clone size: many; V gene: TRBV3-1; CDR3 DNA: TGTGCCAGCAGCCCTGGACTAGCGGAGCCAGGGGACGAGCAGTACTTC; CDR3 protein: CASSPGLAEPGDEQYF
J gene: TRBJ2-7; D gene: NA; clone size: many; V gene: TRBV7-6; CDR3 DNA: TGTGCCAGCACCCGGGAAGCGACGGGGTACGAGCAGTACTTC; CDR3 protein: CASTREATGYEQYF
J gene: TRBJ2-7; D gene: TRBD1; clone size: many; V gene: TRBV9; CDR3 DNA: TGCGCCAGCAGCGTGGCCGGGACAGGGTCCTACGAGCAGTACTTC; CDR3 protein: CASSVAGTGSYEQYF
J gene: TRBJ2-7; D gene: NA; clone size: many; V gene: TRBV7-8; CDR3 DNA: TGTGCCAGCAGCCCCACTAGTCTCTTCTACGAGCAGTACTTC; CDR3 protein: CASSPTSLFYEQYF
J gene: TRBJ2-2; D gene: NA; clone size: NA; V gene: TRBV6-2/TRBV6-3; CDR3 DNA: TGTGCCAGCAGTACTACACGCATAGAGCTGTTTTTT; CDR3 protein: CASSTTRIELFF
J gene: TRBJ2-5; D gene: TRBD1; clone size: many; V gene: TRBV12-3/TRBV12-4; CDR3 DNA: TGTGCCAGCAAGAGACAGGGGAATCAAGAGACCCAGTACTTC; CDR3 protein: CASKRQGNQETQYF
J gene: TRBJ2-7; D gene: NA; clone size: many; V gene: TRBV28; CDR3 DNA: TGTGCCAGCGCTTCTGCCCCGTCCTACGAGCAGTACTTC; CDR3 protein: CASASAPSYEQYF
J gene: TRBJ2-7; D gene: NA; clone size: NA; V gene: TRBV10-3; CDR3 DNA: TGTGCCATCAGTGACCAAGGAGGTTTCGAGCGGTACTTC; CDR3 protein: CAISDQGGFERYF
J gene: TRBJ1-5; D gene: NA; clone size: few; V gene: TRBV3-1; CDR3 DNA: TGTGCCAGCAGCCCTACCCCGGGACTCAACCCCCAGCATTTT; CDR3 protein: CASSPTPGLNPQHF
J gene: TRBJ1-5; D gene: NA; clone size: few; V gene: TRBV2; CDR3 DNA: TGTGCCAGCAGTGAACGCAGGGAGGGTCAGCCCCAGCATTTT; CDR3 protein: CASSERREGQPQHF
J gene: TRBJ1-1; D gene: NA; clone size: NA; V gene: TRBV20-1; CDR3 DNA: TGCAGTGCAACCGGGACAACTTCCAGGACAGACACTGAAGCTTTCTTT; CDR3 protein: CSATGTTSRTDTEAFF
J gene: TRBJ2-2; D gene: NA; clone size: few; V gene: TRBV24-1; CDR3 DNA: TGTGCCACCAGTGACCGCTTCGGTGGGAACACCGGGGAGCTGTTTTTT; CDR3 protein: CATSDRFGGNTGELFF
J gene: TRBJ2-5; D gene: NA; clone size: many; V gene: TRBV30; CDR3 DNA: TGTGCCTGGAGTCCACCAGGGTTTGAGACCCAGTACTTC; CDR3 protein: CAWSPPGFETQYF
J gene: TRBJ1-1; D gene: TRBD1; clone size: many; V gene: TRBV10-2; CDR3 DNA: TGCGCCAGCAGTGAATGGACAGGCATGAACACTGAAGCTTTCTTT; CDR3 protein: CASSEWTGMNTEAFF
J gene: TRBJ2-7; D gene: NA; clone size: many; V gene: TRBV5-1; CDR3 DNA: TGCGCCAGCAGCCACCAACCCTACGAGCAGTACTTC; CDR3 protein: CASSHQPYEQYF
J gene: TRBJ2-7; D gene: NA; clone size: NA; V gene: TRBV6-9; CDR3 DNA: TGTGCCAGCAGTTATTCGAACACCCTTTCCTACGAGCAGTACTTC; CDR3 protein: CASSYSNTLSYEQYF
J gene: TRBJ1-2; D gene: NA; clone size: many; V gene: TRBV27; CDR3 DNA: TGTGCTACCCGACAAAACTATGGCTACACCTTC; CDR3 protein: CATRQNYGYTF
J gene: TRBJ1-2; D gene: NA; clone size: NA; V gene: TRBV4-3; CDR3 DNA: TGCGCCAGCAGCCAAGAGGCAGGGGTCCCCTACGGCCTCTATGGCTACACCTTC; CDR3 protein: CASSQEAGVPYGLYGYTF
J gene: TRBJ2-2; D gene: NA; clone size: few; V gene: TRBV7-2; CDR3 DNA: TGTGCCAGCAGCGGGGAACCCTCCGGGGAGCTGTTTTTT; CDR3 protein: CASSGEPSGELFF